The rows below give T cell receptor beta chains drawn from one sample of a study of PD-1 blockade in mismatch repair-deficient tumors. Libraries were prepared by immunoSEQ multiplex PCR; TCRdb keeps only in-frame clonotypes and omits some of them. The sample has approximately 37,000 clones; 85% are singletons. The sample was peripheral blood, taken around 76 weeks after starting pembrolizumab. The receptor source for this set is an adult with mismatch repair-deficient cancer. The CDR3 runs from the conserved cysteine through the conserved F or W. The D gene is left open where the match is weak. Clone size is not always given. Where it is, it says once, few, many or a class for expanded clones.

d_gene	v_gene	j_gene	abundance	CDR3nt	CDR3aa
NA	TRBV18	TRBJ1-2	NA	TGTGCCAGCTCACCGGGGGAGGCCTATGGCTACACCTTC	CASSPGEAYGYTF
NA	TRBV2	TRBJ1-1	NA	TGTGCCAGCAGGGGGAACACGAACACTGAAGCTTTCTTT	CASRGNTNTEAFF
TRBD2	TRBV29-1	TRBJ2-1	NA	TGCAGCGCCAAGAGGAGCGGGAGGCTCAATGAGCAGTTCTTC	CSAKRSGRLNEQFF
NA	TRBV7-3	TRBJ1-5	NA	TGTGCCAGCAGCTCCCGACCGGGGCAGCCCCAGCATTTT	CASSSRPGQPQHF
NA	TRBV7-8	TRBJ1-4	NA	TGTGCCAGCAGCTCCGCCGGGACTGCAACTAATGAAAAACTGTTTTTT	CASSSAGTATNEKLFF
NA	TRBV19	TRBJ1-1	NA	TGTGCCAGTAGGGCCGAAGGGATTAACACTGAAGCTTTCTTT	CASRAEGINTEAFF
NA	TRBV28	TRBJ1-5	NA	TGTGCCAGCAGTTCCCAGATCCTAGGCAATCAGCCCCAGCATTTT	CASSSQILGNQPQHF
NA	TRBV27	TRBJ2-7	NA	TGTGCCAGCAGTTTATCGATGCCTTACGAGCAGTACTTC	CASSLSMPYEQYF
NA	TRBV9	TRBJ2-1	NA	TGTGCCAGCAGCGTAGGACGGGAGCGGGCCTACAATGAGCAGTTCTTC	CASSVGRERAYNEQFF
NA	TRBV11-3	TRBJ1-2	NA	TGTGCCAGCAGCCCACGTGGGACAAGCTATGGCTACACCTTC	CASSPRGTSYGYTF
NA	TRBV28	TRBJ1-1	few	TGTGCCAGCAGTCTAAGCCGTTGGGGTGAAGCTTTCTTT	CASSLSRWGEAFF
NA	TRBV7-3	TRBJ2-1	once	TGTGCCAGCAGTCTACAGGCGGCTAAGGGGAATGAGCAGTTCTTC	CASSLQAAKGNEQFF
NA	TRBV23-1	TRBJ2-7	once	TGCGCCAGCAGTCAAGCCAGGGAAAGCTCCTACGAGCAGTACTTC	CASSQARESSYEQYF
NA	TRBV4-3	TRBJ1-2	NA	TGCGCCAGCAGCCCCGGCACCAGATCTCGGGATGGCTACACCTTC	CASSPGTRSRDGYTF
NA	TRBV19	TRBJ2-1	medium-sized	TGTGCCAGTAGTATAGGCCTACTAGTCGATGAGCAGTTCTTC	CASSIGLLVDEQFF
TRBD2	TRBV7-9	TRBJ2-1	NA	TGTGCCAGCAGCAGCTGGCGGGAGGGTAGTGGTGAGCAGTTCTTC	CASSSWREGSGEQFF
NA	TRBV9	TRBJ1-4	few	TGTGCCAGCAGCGGACCCGGGACTAGGGGGGAAAAACTGTTTTTT	CASSGPGTRGEKLFF
NA	TRBV7-9	TRBJ2-3	few	TGTGCCAGCAGCTCCCAGGGAGGCTCCACAGATACGCAGTATTTT	CASSSQGGSTDTQYF
TRBD2	TRBV29-1	TRBJ2-1	medium-sized	TGCAGCGTTGGAGGGACTAGCGGGAGTGATGAGCAGTTCTTC	CSVGGTSGSDEQFF
NA	TRBV5-1	TRBJ1-3	NA	TGCGCCAGCAGAGAGATAGGGGCTGGAAACACCATATATTTT	CASREIGAGNTIYF
NA	TRBV4-2	TRBJ2-7	NA	TGTGCCAGCAGCCAAGTTTGGTGGGAGGCGGGGTACGAGCAGTACTTC	CASSQVWWEAGYEQYF
NA	TRBV9	TRBJ1-1	once	TGTGCCAGCAGCGTAGAAGGGGCTGAAGCTTTCTTT	CASSVEGAEAFF
NA	TRBV11-2	TRBJ2-7	NA	TGTGCCAGCAGCTACGGGGGGCCGGAGAACGAGCAGTACTTC	CASSYGGPENEQYF
NA	TRBV5-8	TRBJ2-3	NA	TGTGCCAGCAGTCCCGTTCTCGGGGGTACGCAGTATTTT	CASSPVLGGTQYF
NA	TRBV7-3	TRBJ2-7	once	TGTGCCAGCAGCTTAGAAGCGGGTCGAGCCTACGAGCAGTACTTC	CASSLEAGRAYEQYF
NA	TRBV27	TRBJ2-3	few	TGTGCCAGCAGTTTATCTGGATTAAGCACAGATACGCAGTATTTT	CASSLSGLSTDTQYF
NA	TRBV7-8	TRBJ1-1	NA	TGTGCCAGCAGCTTGCGGGATTACACTGAAGCTTTCTTT	CASSLRDYTEAFF
TRBD1	TRBV28	TRBJ1-1	NA	TGTGCCAGCAGTTCACAGGGGAGAGCTTTCTTT	CASSSQGRAFF
NA	TRBV30	TRBJ1-2	NA	TGTGCCTGGAGTGTGGGGATTCAAGGTGGCTACACCTTC	CAWSVGIQGGYTF
NA	TRBV19	TRBJ1-5	NA	TGTGCCAGTAGCCCTTCAGGCAATCAGCCCCAGCATTTT	CASSPSGNQPQHF
TRBD1	TRBV29-1	TRBJ2-2	once	TGCAGCGTGGGACAGGCGGTCGGGGAGCTGTTTTTT	CSVGQAVGELFF
NA	TRBV27	TRBJ2-2	NA	TGTGCCAGCAATGGCAGGGGTCGCACCGGGGAGCTGTTTTTT	CASNGRGRTGELFF
TRBD1	TRBV28	TRBJ2-4	once	TGTGCCAGCCTCCCACAGGGGGCGGGAGAAAACATTCAGTACTTC	CASLPQGAGENIQYF
NA	TRBV7-3	TRBJ1-5	NA	TGTGCCAGCAGCTCGACGCAAGGGGTTCAGCCCCAGCATTTT	CASSSTQGVQPQHF
NA	TRBV6-1	TRBJ1-1	NA	TGTGCCAGCAGTGAAAACTATAAGAGGCAGGGGAGAGGGACTGAAGCTTTCTTT	CASSENYKRQGRGTEAFF
TRBD1	TRBV5-6	TRBJ1-2	NA	TGTGCCAGCAGCTTTTCGACAGGGCCTAACTATGGCTACACCTTC	CASSFSTGPNYGYTF
NA	TRBV28	TRBJ2-3	NA	TGTGCCAGCATAGTCGGCGGACCTAGCACAGATACGCAGTATTTT	CASIVGGPSTDTQYF
NA	TRBV19	TRBJ2-2	few	TGTGCCAGTAATCGGGATTCGAACACCGGGGAGCTGTTTTTT	CASNRDSNTGELFF
NA	TRBV5-1	TRBJ1-1	NA	TGCGCCAGCAGGGTGGGGGGACAAACTGTTGAAGCTTTCTTT	CASRVGGQTVEAFF
NA	TRBV14	TRBJ2-6	NA	TGTGCCAGCAGCCAAGATCAGGTCTCTGGGGCCAACGTCCTGACTTTC	CASSQDQVSGANVLTF
TRBD1	TRBV5-4	TRBJ1-4	NA	TGTGCCAGCAGCTTACAGGGGGCTGAAAAACTGTTTTTT	CASSLQGAEKLFF
NA	TRBV6-1	TRBJ2-7	NA	TGTGCCAGCAGTGGGTACTACGAGCAGTACTTC	CASSGYYEQYF
NA	TRBV14	TRBJ2-5	NA	TGTGCCAGCAGCCCATCTTGGGGAGGGGGCGGGACCCAGTACTTC	CASSPSWGGGGTQYF
TRBD1	TRBV6-1	TRBJ2-7	NA	TGTGCCAGCAGTGTCGATTCCGGGACAGGGAAGTACGAGCAGTACTTC	CASSVDSGTGKYEQYF
NA	TRBV11-2	TRBJ1-1	NA	TGTGCCAGCAGTTCACTCTCAAACACTGAAGCTTTCTTT	CASSSLSNTEAFF
NA	TRBV19	TRBJ1-5	few	TGTGCCAGTAGTATTGAGAGAACAATTCGGGCCCAGCATTTT	CASSIERTIRAQHF
NA	TRBV6-1	TRBJ2-1	NA	TGTGCCAGCAGTGTCGGTCGCAGTATCTACAATGAGCAGTTCTTC	CASSVGRSIYNEQFF
TRBD1	TRBV29-1	TRBJ1-4	once	TGCAGCGTTGAAGTTGGACAGGGGGCGCGATTTGAAAAACTGTTTTTT	CSVEVGQGARFEKLFF
NA	TRBV18	TRBJ2-7	NA	TGTGCCAGCTCGAAAGAACAGGGCCTCGAGCAGTACTTC	CASSKEQGLEQYF
TRBD1	TRBV5-1	TRBJ2-7	NA	TGCGCCAGCAGCTGGGGGACAGGGGGCCACTACGAGCAGTACTTC	CASSWGTGGHYEQYF
NA	TRBV25-1	TRBJ2-1	NA	TGTGCCAGCAGTCTTGGCGGGACCACTTACAATGAGCAGTTCTTC	CASSLGGTTYNEQFF
TRBD2	TRBV7-9	TRBJ2-7	NA	TGTGCCAGCAGCTCGTCCGGGACTAGCGTGCTGGAAGGGTACGAGCAGTACTTC	CASSSSGTSVLEGYEQYF
NA	TRBV19	TRBJ1-2	NA	TGTGCCAGTAGTACGACGGATGGGCGGGCCCTGGGAGGCTACACCTTC	CASSTTDGRALGGYTF
NA	TRBV10-1	TRBJ1-1	NA	TGCGCCAGCAGTCTCTCAACGGGGCAGGGCACTGAAGCTTTCTTT	CASSLSTGQGTEAFF
TRBD1	TRBV30	TRBJ2-7	NA	TGTGCCTGGAGTGTAGGGGGACAGGGCTACGAGCAGTACTTC	CAWSVGGQGYEQYF
NA	TRBV13	TRBJ2-1	NA	TGTGCCAGCAGCTTAGGCCCCGCCTCGACTGAGCAGTTCTTC	CASSLGPASTEQFF
NA	TRBV30	TRBJ2-7	NA	TGTGCCTCGGGACTCTCCGCAGCCGAGCAGTACTTC	CASGLSAAEQYF
NA	TRBV6-1	TRBJ2-1	NA	TGTGCCAGCACCTTTTTCGGGGTGAATGAGCAGTTCTTC	CASTFFGVNEQFF